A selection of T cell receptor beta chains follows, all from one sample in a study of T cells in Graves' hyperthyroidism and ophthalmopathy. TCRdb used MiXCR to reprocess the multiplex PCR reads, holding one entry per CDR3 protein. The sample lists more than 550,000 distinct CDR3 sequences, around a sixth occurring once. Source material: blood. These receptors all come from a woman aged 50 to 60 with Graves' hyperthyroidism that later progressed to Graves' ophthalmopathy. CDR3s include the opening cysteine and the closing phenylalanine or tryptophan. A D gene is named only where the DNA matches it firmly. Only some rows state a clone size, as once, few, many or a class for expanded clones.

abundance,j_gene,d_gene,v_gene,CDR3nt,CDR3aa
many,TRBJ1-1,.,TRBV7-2,TGTGCCAGCAGCCCCCGTACCGGATGGACTGAAGCTTTCTTT,CASSPRTGWTEAFF
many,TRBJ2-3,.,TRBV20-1,TGCAGTGCTAGAGATAGCAGGGAAGCCACAGATACGCAGTATTTT,CSARDSREATDTQYF
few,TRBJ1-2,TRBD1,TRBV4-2,TGTGCCAGCAGCCAAGAAGGGCGGACAGGGCAAGGCTACACCTTC,CASSQEGRTGQGYTF
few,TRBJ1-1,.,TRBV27,TGTGCCAGCAGTAGGTCGACTACCACTGAAGCTTTCTTT,CASSRSTTTEAFF
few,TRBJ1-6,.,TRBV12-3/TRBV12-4,TGTGCCAGCAGTTTCGCCCGTTATAGTAATTCACCCCTCCACTTT,CASSFARYSNSPLHF
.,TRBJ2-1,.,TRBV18,TGTGCCAGCTCACCACGATGGGTAGGTCCGAGAAATGAGCAGTTCTTC,CASSPRWVGPRNEQFF
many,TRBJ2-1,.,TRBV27,TGTGCCAGCAGTCCCCGACAGGTAGCGATATACAATGAGCAGTTCTTC,CASSPRQVAIYNEQFF
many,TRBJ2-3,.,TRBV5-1,TGCGCCAGCAGACCACCGTTAGGAGGAGGCACAGATACGCAGTATTTT,CASRPPLGGGTDTQYF
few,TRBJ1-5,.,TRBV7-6,TGTGCCAGCAGCTTAGCGCCGGGGGTCAATCAGCCCCAGCATTTT,CASSLAPGVNQPQHF
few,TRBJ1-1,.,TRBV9,TGTGCCAGCAGCGTAGCAGGGCCGAACACTGAAGCTTTCTTT,CASSVAGPNTEAFF
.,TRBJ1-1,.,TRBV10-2,TGCGCCAGCAGTGATCTCGACCGGTACGGGGGAGACACTGAAGCTTTCTTT,CASSDLDRYGGDTEAFF
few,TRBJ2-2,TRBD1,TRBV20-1,TGCAGTGTCATGGGACAGGGGGCAGGCGGGGAGCTGTTTTTT,CSVMGQGAGGELFF
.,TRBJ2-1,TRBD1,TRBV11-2,TGTGCCAGCAGCTTACGACAGGGGATTTACAATGAGCAGTTCTTC,CASSLRQGIYNEQFF
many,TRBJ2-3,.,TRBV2,TGTGCCAGCCGCAGGGCGAGCACAGATACGCAGTATTTT,CASRRASTDTQYF
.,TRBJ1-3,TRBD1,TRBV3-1,TGTGCCAGCAGCCCAGCAGGGGGGGGTTCTTCTGGAAACACCATATATTTT,CASSPAGGGSSGNTIYF
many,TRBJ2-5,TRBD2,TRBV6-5,TGTGCCAGCAGTTACTGGGCTAGCGGGGGGGCTCGGGAGGAGACCCAGTACTTC,CASSYWASGGAREETQYF
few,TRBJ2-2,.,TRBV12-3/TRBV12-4,TGTGCCAGCAGTTTACGGCAGGGAGGCGGTTGGGGGGAGCTGTTTTTT,CASSLRQGGGWGELFF
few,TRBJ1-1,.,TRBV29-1,TGCAGCGTTGACCCAGGGTCTACCCCGCGTTTCTTT,CSVDPGSTPRFF
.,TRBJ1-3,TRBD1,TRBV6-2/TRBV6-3,TGTGCCAGCAGGGGACAGGGTGTATCTGGAAACACCATATATTTT,CASRGQGVSGNTIYF
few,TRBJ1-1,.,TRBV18,TGTGCCAGCTCACGAACCTCCGCAGGGCTGAACACTGAAGCTTTCTTT,CASSRTSAGLNTEAFF
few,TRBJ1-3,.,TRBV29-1,TGCAGCGGCCTGCAGGGGAACTCTGGAAACACCATATATTTT,CSGLQGNSGNTIYF
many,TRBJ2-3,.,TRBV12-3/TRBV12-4,TGTGCCAGCAGTTCCAACCCGGACTACTTTACCACAGATACGCAGTATTTT,CASSSNPDYFTTDTQYF
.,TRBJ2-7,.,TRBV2,TGTGCCAGCAGTGATTCTATCGGGGTGTCCCACTACTACGAGCAGTACTTC,CASSDSIGVSHYYEQYF
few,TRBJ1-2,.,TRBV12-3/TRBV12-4,TGTGCCAGCAGTTTATTTAGGGATTTCACGGGCTACACCTTC,CASSLFRDFTGYTF
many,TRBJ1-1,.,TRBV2,TGTGCCAGCAGTGAAGTTGGTTTTGCCACTGAAGCTTTCTTT,CASSEVGFATEAFF
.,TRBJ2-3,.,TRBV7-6,TGTGCCAGCAGCCGGCTAAGCACAGATACGCAGTATTTT,CASSRLSTDTQYF
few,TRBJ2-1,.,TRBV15,TGTGCCACCAGCAGAGATTTGGGGACCGCCCGGAACAATGAGCAGTTCTTC,CATSRDLGTARNNEQFF
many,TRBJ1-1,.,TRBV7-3,TGTGCCAGCAGCTTCACAGGAGGGCCTGAAGCTTTCTTT,CASSFTGGPEAFF
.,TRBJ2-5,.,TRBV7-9,TGTGCCAGCAGCCTACCCACAGGGCTGGAGACCCAGTACTTC,CASSLPTGLETQYF
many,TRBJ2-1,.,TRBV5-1,TGCGCCAGCAGCTTGGCACAGGGTACCTACAATGAGCAGTTCTTC,CASSLAQGTYNEQFF
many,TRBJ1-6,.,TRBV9,TGTGCCAGCAGCGTAGTCCCAACCTGGGTTGGCAATTCACCCCTCCACTTT,CASSVVPTWVGNSPLHF
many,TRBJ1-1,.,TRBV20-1,TGCAGTGCTAGGGAATCGACAGACTTGAACACTGAAGCTTTCTTT,CSARESTDLNTEAFF
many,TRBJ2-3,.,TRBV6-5,TGTGCCAGCAGTTACGCAGATACGCAGTATTTT,CASSYADTQYF
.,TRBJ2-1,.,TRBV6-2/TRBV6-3,TGTGCCAGCAGCCCCCGTAATTACAGGGTCTCGGGCAATGAGCAGTTCTTC,CASSPRNYRVSGNEQFF
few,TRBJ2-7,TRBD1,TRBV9,TGTGCCAGCAGCACACGTACCACAGGGGGCGCGGACGAGCAGTACTTC,CASSTRTTGGADEQYF
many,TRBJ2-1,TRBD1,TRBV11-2,TGTGCCAGCAGCTTAGTTGGGGGACAGGGGGTCGGTGAGCAGTTCTTC,CASSLVGGQGVGEQFF
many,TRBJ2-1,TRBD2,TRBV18,TGTGCCAGCTCACCAGTAGCGGGGTTGAATGAGCAGTTCTTC,CASSPVAGLNEQFF
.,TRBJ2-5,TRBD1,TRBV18,TGTGCCAGCTCACCCCGGCTGACAGGGGGCGGAGAGACCCAGTACTTC,CASSPRLTGGGETQYF
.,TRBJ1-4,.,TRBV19,TGTGCCAGTGGACGGGGGCAGAATGAAAAACTGTTTTTT,CASGRGQNEKLFF
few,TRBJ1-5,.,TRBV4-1,TGCGCCAGCAGCGTCCGGGACTCCGCAGCGGCGCAGCCCCAGCATTTT,CASSVRDSAAAQPQHF
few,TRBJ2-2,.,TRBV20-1,TGCAGTGCCACATCCTCCCGATCCTCGGCGGCCACCGGGGAGCTGTTTTTT,CSATSSRSSAATGELFF
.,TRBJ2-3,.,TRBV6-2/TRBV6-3,TGTGCCAGCAGGGCACAGGGACGGAGCACAGATACGCAGTATTTT,CASRAQGRSTDTQYF
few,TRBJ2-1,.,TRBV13,TGTGCCAGCAGCTTAGTGGCCGCCCAGGGAAACAATGAGCAGTTCTTC,CASSLVAAQGNNEQFF
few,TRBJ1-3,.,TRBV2,TGTGCCAGCAGTGCAACTACGAAGGACACCATATATTTT,CASSATTKDTIYF
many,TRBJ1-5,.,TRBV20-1,TGCAGTGCTATCCAAAGGGAACAGAGCTACAATCAGCCCCAGCATTTT,CSAIQREQSYNQPQHF
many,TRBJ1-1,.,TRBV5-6,TGTGCCACCACAACCGGACGGCGAACTGAAGCTTTCTTT,CATTTGRRTEAFF
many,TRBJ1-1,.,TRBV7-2,TGTGCCAGCAGCTCCCCGACTTTCCTAGCGAACACTGAAGCTTTCTTT,CASSSPTFLANTEAFF
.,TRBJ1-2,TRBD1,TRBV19,TGTGCCAGTAGTATCAGACAGGGCTATGGCTACACCTTC,CASSIRQGYGYTF
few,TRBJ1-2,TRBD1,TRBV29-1,TGCAGCACGGGACAGCGATATGGCTACACCTTC,CSTGQRYGYTF
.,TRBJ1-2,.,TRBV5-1,TGCGCCAGCAGCCCTGGTGCCCTGGGTGGCTACACCTTC,CASSPGALGGYTF
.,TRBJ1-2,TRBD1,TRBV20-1,TGCAGTGCTAGAGAGGGCAGGGGGCTTGTGAACTATGGCTACACCTTC,CSAREGRGLVNYGYTF
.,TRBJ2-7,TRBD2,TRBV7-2,TGTGCCAGCAGCTTAGCGACTAGCGGGAGCGTCTACGAGCAGTACTTC,CASSLATSGSVYEQYF
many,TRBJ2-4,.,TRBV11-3,TGTGCCAGCAGCTTATTTGGGGACGACATTCAGTACTTC,CASSLFGDDIQYF
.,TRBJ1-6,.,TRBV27,TGTGCCAGCAGTTTATCGGGGGCGCGGAATTCACCCCTCCACTTT,CASSLSGARNSPLHF
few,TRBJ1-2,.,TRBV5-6,TGTGCCAGCAGCTTGGACAGCCATGGCTACACCTTC,CASSLDSHGYTF